These 4 T cell receptor beta chains share one sample of origin, sequenced in a study of T cells in Graves' hyperthyroidism and ophthalmopathy (dated by TCRdb to the late 2010s). Receptors were amplified or captured by multiplex PCR. Instrument used: Illumina HiSeq 2000. Amplification of TCR beta CDR3 regions was carried out from RNA transcripts. The TCR CDR3 was subjected to a first round of RT-PCR using the HTBI primer set and the Qiagen OneStep RT-PCR kit. In TCRdb, the public reads were trimmed at Q25 with fastp and aligned with MiXCR, with productive beta chains retained. Each record represents a unique CDR3 protein, reported with the most common genes and DNA among its rows. A total of 300,000 to 400,000 distinct CDR3 sequences appear in this sample, 14% of them only once. The top ten constitute roughly a fifth of the sample. Sequencing input: blood. The receptors originated from a woman aged 30 to 39 with Graves' ophthalmopathy.

The genes are TRBV19 and TRBJ1-5; 8 bases agree with TRBD1. V gave up 2 bases and J gave up 4 bases; unmatched junction bases: 7. Germline V gene sequence: CDR1 LNHDA, CDR2 SQIVND (reference sequence). The CDR3 loop spans 16 amino acids. The CDR3 region is CASSISRDRKNQPQHF. The CDR3 bases are TGTGCCAGTAGTATATCCCGGGACAGGAAAAATCAGCCCCAGCATTTT. The full variable domain, its missing parts supplied by reference TRBV19 and TRBJ1-5, is DGGITQSPKYLFRKEGQNVTLSCEQNLNHDAMYWYRQDPGQGLRLIYYSQIVNDFQKGDIAEGYSVSREKKESFPLTVTSAQKNPTAFYLCASSISRDRKNQPQHFGDGTRLSIL.

There are a few counts of this clonotype. CDR3 bases: TGTGCCAGCACCCTAGTCACCAATCAGCCCCAGCATTTT. As protein: CASTLVTNQPQHF. The gene calls are TRBV6-1 and TRBJ1-5; D is unresolved. V lost 7 bases and J lost 3, with 10 bases in between. The germline V gene encodes CDR1 MNHNS and CDR2 SASEGT. This CDR3 has 13 amino acids.

In its sample, this clonotype was seen many times. The V gene is TRBV7-6, the J gene TRBJ2-1; D is undetermined. The CDR3 contains 11 residues. V was clipped by 5 bases and J by 8 bases, with 7 bases between them. CDR1 is SGHVS, CDR2 FNYEAQ, per germline. In DNA, the CDR3 is TGTGCCAGCAGCCGTGGCCATGAGCAGTTCTTC. Translating it yields CASSRGHEQFF.

This chain connects TRBV28 to TRBJ2-1; a possible D gene is TRBD1 (7 bases). Trimming shortened V by 9 bases and J by 6 bases, and 15 bases separated the two germline ends. Germline CDR1 and CDR2: MDHEN and SYDVKM. This CDR3 comprises 13 residues. CDR3 DNA: TGTGCCAGTAGTCAGGGGGGCTGCAATGAGCAGTTCTTC. Its translation is CASSQGGCNEQFF.